The 11 T cell receptor beta chains below come from one sample, sequenced in a study of OX40 agonist ivuxolimab in advanced cancers. The repertoire was sequenced with immunoSEQ multiplex PCR; TCRdb's copy has only in-frame clones and lacks some. The profile covers about 53,000 clones, with more than 70% appearing a single time and around 1.5% taken by the ten largest. The sample in question was CD4+ or CD8+ T cells sorted from blood, obtained in a trial of the OX40 agonist ivuxolimab. The receptor set was obtained from an adult with an advanced solid tumor such as melanoma, head and neck, liver or kidney cancer.

The rearrangement links TRBV19 to TRBJ2-2; the match to TRBD1 covers 9 bases. The CDR3 runs to 14 residues. V lost 7 bases and J lost 6; bases outside the gene matches: 6. In germline, CDR1 is LNHDA, CDR2 SQIVND (reference sequence). CDR3 residues: CASKGQGIPGELFF. CDR3 DNA sequence: TGTGCCAGTAAGGGACAGGGAATCCCCGGGGAGCTGTTTTTT.

The sample holds one count of this clone. The rearrangement joins TRBV6-6 to TRBJ1-4; 7 bases line up with TRBD1. J was trimmed by 4 bases and V by 5 bases; bases with no gene match: 4. The CDR3 has 14 residues. CDR1 MNHNY and CDR2 SVGAGI come from the germline V gene (reference sequence). In DNA, the CDR3 is TGTGCCAGCAGTCCACAGGGGTTTAATGAAAAACTGTTTTTT. Its translation is CASSPQGFNEKLFF.

The chain couples TRBV6-6 to TRBJ2-5; TRBD1 might be the D (6 bases). CDR1 MNHNY and CDR2 SVGAGI come from the germline V gene (reference sequence). The CDR3 runs 16 residues. V was cut by 0 bases and J by 4 bases, with 15 bases left in between. The CDR3 loop reads CASSYSNYRDRETQYF. The CDR3 bases are TGTGCCAGCAGTTACTCTAACTACAGGGACCGAGAGACCCAGTACTTC.

The chain employs TRBV4-1 and TRBJ2-5; the D gene is possibly TRBD1 (6 bases). Germline CDR1 reads MGHRA; CDR2 reads YSYEKL. V gave up 2 bases and J gave up 0 bases, with 13 bases separating them. The CDR3 length is 16 residues. The CDR3 is CASSQSGNRDQETQYF. CDR3 in DNA: TGCGCCAGCAGCCAATCCGGGAACAGGGACCAAGAGACCCAGTACTTC.

The chain is built from TRBV9 and TRBJ2-3; TRBD2 aligns across 11 bases. Germline V gives CDR1 SGDLS, CDR2 YYNGEE. Unmatched junction bases numbered 16, after V lost 4 bases and J lost 6 bases. This CDR3 contains 18 residues. The CDR3 reads CASSQRGLAGGPADTQYF. CDR3 coding DNA: TGTGCCAGCAGCCAGCGGGGGCTAGCGGGGGGCCCGGCGGATACGCAGTATTTT. The full variable domain, with the rest looked up from reference TRBV9 and TRBJ2-3, is DSGVTQTPKHLITATGQRVTLRCSPRSGDLSVYWYQQSLDQGLQFLIQYYNGEERAKGNILERFSAQQFPDLHSELNLSSLELGDSALYFCASSQRGLAGGPADTQYFGPGTRLTVL.

V and J are TRBV29-1 and TRBJ2-3, with 10 bases matching TRBD2. CDR3 length: 14 amino acids. V dropped 6 bases and J dropped 5; count of bases not matched to a gene: 8. In germline, CDR1 is SQVTM, CDR2 ANQGSEA. CDR3 DNA: TGCAGCGTGAGCGGGGGGGCCTTTGGAGATACGCAGTATTTT. Translating gives CSVSGGAFGDTQYF.

The CDR3 bases are TGTGCCAGCAGTAAGGGACAGGTGGGCAATGAGCAGTTCTTC. This gives the protein CASSKGQVGNEQFF. V is TRBV6-6 and J is TRBJ2-1, with 8 bases identical to TRBD1. This CDR3 has 14 amino acids. Germline V CDR1 and CDR2: MNHNY, SVGAGI (reference sequence). J was trimmed by 6 bases and V by 5 bases; bases with no gene match: 6.

The chain combines TRBV28 with TRBJ1-1; D is unresolved. Germline V CDR1 and CDR2: MDHEN, SYDVKM. CDR3 size: 11 residues. V was clipped by 7 bases and J by 5 bases, with 8 bases between them. CDR3 sequence: CASILETEAFF. In nucleotides, the CDR3 is TGTGCCAGCATTCTGGAAACTGAAGCTTTCTTT.

V and J are TRBV7-2 and TRBJ2-7, with TRBD1 identical over 11 bases. The V and J ends lost 5 bases and 3 bases, in that order; junction bases with no gene match: 6. Germline CDR1 SGHTA, CDR2 FQGNSA. The CDR3 consists of 15 residues. The CDR3 here is CASSVTGTGGYEQYF. The CDR3 region has the DNA TGTGCCAGCAGCGTTACCGGGACAGGGGGCTACGAGCAGTACTTC.

V is TRBV4-2 and J is TRBJ2-5; 14 nucleotides line up with TRBD2. Germline trimming cut 5 bases from V and 5 bases from J; bases unmatched to any gene: 7. This CDR3 has 16 residues. Germline CDR1 and CDR2: LGHNA and YNFKEQ. DNA of the CDR3: TGTGCCAGCAGCATAGGACTAGCGGGAGGAGGGGAGACCCAGTACTTC. It translates to CASSIGLAGGGETQYF.

This clone was seen just once. The J gene is TRBJ1-4, the V gene TRBV6-6; the match to TRBD1 covers 10 bases. The CDR3 consists of 15 residues. V was clipped by 6 bases and J by 5 bases; unmatched bases: 6. CDR1 MNHNY and CDR2 SVGAGI come from the germline V gene (reference sequence). CDR3 sequence (DNA): TGTGCCAGCAGAACTACGGACAGGGGGAATGAAAAACTGTTTTTT. Residues: CASRTTDRGNEKLFF.